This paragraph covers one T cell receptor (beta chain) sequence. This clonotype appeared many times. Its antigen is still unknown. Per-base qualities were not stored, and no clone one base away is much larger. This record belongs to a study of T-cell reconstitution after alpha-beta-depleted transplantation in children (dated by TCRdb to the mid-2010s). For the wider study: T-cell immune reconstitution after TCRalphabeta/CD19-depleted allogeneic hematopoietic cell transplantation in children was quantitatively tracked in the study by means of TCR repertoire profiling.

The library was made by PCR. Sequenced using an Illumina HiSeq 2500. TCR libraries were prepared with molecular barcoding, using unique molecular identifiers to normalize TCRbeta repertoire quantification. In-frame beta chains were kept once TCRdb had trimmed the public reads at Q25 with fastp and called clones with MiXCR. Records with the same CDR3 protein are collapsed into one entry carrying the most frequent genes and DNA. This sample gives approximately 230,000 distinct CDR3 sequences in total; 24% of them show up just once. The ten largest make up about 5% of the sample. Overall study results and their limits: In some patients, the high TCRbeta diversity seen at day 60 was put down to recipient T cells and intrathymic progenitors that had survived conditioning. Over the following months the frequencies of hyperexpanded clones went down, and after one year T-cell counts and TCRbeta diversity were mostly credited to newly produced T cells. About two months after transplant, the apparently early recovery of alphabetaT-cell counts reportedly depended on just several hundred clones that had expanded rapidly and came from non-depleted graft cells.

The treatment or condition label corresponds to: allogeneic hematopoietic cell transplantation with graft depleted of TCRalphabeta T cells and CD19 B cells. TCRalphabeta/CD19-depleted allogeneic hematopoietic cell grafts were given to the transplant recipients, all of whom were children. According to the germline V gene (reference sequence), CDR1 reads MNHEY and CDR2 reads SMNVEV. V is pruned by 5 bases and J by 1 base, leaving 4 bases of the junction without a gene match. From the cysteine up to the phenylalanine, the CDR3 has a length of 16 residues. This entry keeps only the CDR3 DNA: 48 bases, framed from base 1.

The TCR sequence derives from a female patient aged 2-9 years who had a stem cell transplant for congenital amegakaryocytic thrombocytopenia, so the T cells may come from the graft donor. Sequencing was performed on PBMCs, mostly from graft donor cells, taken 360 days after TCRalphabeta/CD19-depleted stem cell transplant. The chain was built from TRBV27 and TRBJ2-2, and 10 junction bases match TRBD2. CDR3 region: CASSQLAGMNTGELFF. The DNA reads TGTGCCAGCAGTCAACTAGCGGGGATGAACACCGGGGAGCTGTTTTTT.